This T cell receptor (beta chain) was obtained from a study of blood T cells in healthy people across ages. For the second PCR, which ran for about 6 to 11 cycles, a sample-barcoded 5' primer and a J-beta primer mix were used. Each of the cDNA molecules was tagged by a template-switch adaptor with 12 random nucleotides. TCRdb reprocessed the 5' RACE reads with MiXCR, giving one entry per CDR3 protein. The sample includes over a million distinct CDR3 sequences, less than 50% seen only once; the top ten take around 18%. Germline CDR1 LNHDA, CDR2 SQIVND (reference sequence). The V gene end was trimmed by 3 bases and the J gene end by 3 bases; junction bases not matched to a gene: 10. CDR3 size: 16 residues.

The chain employs TRBV19 and TRBJ1-1; 7 bases map to TRBD1. Sequencing was carried out using blood. The sequence derives from a woman in her sixties in good health. Here the CDR3 reads CASSISQGMRDTEAFF. In DNA form, the CDR3 reads TGTGCCAGTAGTATCTCACAGGGGATGAGGGACACTGAAGCTTTCTTT. Drawing the rest from reference TRBV19 and TRBJ1-1, the complete variable domain is DGGITQSPKYLFRKEGQNVTLSCEQNLNHDAMYWYRQDPGQGLRLIYYSQIVNDFQKGDIAEGYSVSREKKESFPLTVTSAQKNPTAFYLCASSISQGMRDTEAFFGQGTRLTVV.